These 9 T cell receptor beta chains were sequenced from one sample in a study of T cell responses to AZD1222 COVID-19 vaccine. Some clones are missing from TCRdb's copy, which holds only in-frame ones; the method was immunoSEQ multiplex PCR. The data hold some 110,000 clones, with about 90% observed a single time. The material sequenced was peripheral blood, taken 28 days after the second AZD1222 dose. The receptors stem from an adult who received the AZD1222 COVID-19 vaccine.

The chain combines TRBV7-3 with TRBJ2-3; 11 positions agree with TRBD2. Germline CDR1 is SGHTA and CDR2 is FQGTGA. This CDR3 has 15 residues. Trimming at V came to 5 bases and at J to 2 bases, leaving 3 bases not matched to a gene. CDR3 nucleotides: TGTGCCAGCAGCAATAGCGGGAGGGCCACAGATACGCAGTATTTT. This translates into CASSNSGRATDTQYF.

V is TRBV19 and J is TRBJ2-1; TRBD2 aligns across 11 bases. Trimming cost V 11 bases and J 1 base; bases outside gene matches: 7. Germline V gene sequence: CDR1 LNHDA, CDR2 SQIVND (reference sequence). This CDR3 comprises 15 residues. Here the CDR3 DNA reads TGTGCCTCTGGACTAGCGGGTTCTTCCTACAATGAGCAGTTCTTC. Translating gives CASGLAGSSYNEQFF.

The chain joins TRBV4-2 to TRBJ1-1, with D perhaps matching TRBD1 (5 bases). Germline V lookup: CDR1 LGHNA, CDR2 YNFKEQ. This CDR3 contains 16 residues. V lost 0 bases to trimming and J lost 2 bases, with 13 bases between them. CDR3 protein: CASSQEEGMGNTEAFF. The CDR3 coding sequence is TGTGCCAGCAGCCAAGAGGAGGGGATGGGTAACACTGAAGCTTTCTTT.

This chain joins TRBV10-2 and TRBJ2-3; 7 bases are a match to TRBD2. There are 15 residues in the CDR3. CDR1 WSHSY and CDR2 SAAADI come from the germline V gene. After removal of 5 bases from V and 0 bases from J, the junction contained 5 bases not matched to a gene. CDR3 coding DNA: TGCGCCAGCAGTATCCTAGCGGCTAGCACAGATACGCAGTATTTT. This sequence encodes CASSILAASTDTQYF.

This clone was seen only once. The chain combines TRBV5-6 with TRBJ1-2, with 7 bases fitting TRBD1. The germline V gene has CDR1 SGHDT and CDR2 YYEEEE. The junction had 6 bases not matched to a gene; V was cut back by 3 bases and J by 4 bases. The CDR3 totals 14 residues. DNA for the CDR3: TGTGCCAGCAGCTATGGGACAGTTGTCTATGGCTACACCTTC. It yields the protein CASSYGTVVYGYTF.

The chain is built from TRBV7-9 and TRBJ2-1, with TRBD1 as a possible D gene (6 bases). The V and J ends lost 0 bases and 9 bases respectively, with 6 bases between them. CDR3 length: 12 residues. Germline CDR1 and CDR2: SEHNR and FQNEAQ (reference sequence). This CDR3 reads CASSLAGAEQFF. The DNA of the CDR3 is TGTGCCAGCAGCTTAGCGGGGGCTGAGCAGTTCTTC.

Here the CDR3 reads CSAYRVGNTEAFF. In DNA form, the CDR3 reads TGCAGCGCTTACAGGGTAGGTAACACTGAAGCTTTCTTT. The V gene is TRBV29-1, the J gene TRBJ1-1; possible D gene TRBD1, 6 bases. The germline CDR1 and CDR2 sequences are SQVTM and ANQGSEA. V was shortened by 7 bases and J by 2 bases, with 14 bases between the two germline ends. This CDR3 has 13 amino acids.

This rearrangement joins TRBV29-1 to TRBJ2-7; a possible D gene is TRBD1 (6 bases). Trimming stripped 6 bases from V and 4 bases from J, with 16 bases between. The CDR3 runs to 13 residues. The V gene's germline CDR1 is SQVTM and CDR2 ANQGSEA. Here the CDR3 reads CSVRDRMNYEQYF. The CDR3 DNA reads TGCAGCGTACGCGACAGGATGAATTACGAGCAGTACTTC.

J is TRBJ1-4 and V is TRBV7-9; a weak D match, TRBD1 (5 bases). The germline CDR1 and CDR2 sequences are SEHNR and FQNEAQ (reference sequence). The CDR3 sequence is 13 residues long. The V gene lost 3 bases and the J gene lost 8 bases, with 10 bases spanning the gap. The CDR3 DNA sequence: TGTGCCAGCAGCTTGGGGGTTCACGAAAAACTGTTTTTT. Amino acids: CASSLGVHEKLFF.